One sample yielded the 9 T cell receptor beta chains listed below, sequenced in a study of blood T cell repertoires in COVID-19. Assay used: immunoSEQ multiplex PCR; TCRdb lists only in-frame clones, some missing. The sample shows 250,000 or so clones, about nine tenths of them seen only once. The specimen sequenced was PBMCs or T cells enriched from blood (not recorded which). Source of these receptors: a woman aged 25 to 45 with acute COVID-19.

The genes are TRBV5-1 and TRBJ2-7, with 9 bases fitting TRBD1. The CDR3 consists of 13 residues. Looked up from germline, CDR1 is SGHRS and CDR2 is YFSETQ. V was clipped by 4 bases and J by 6 bases; unmatched bases: 5. The CDR3 here is CASSPGTGTEQYF. CDR3 DNA: TGCGCCAGCAGCCCCGGGACAGGGACCGAGCAGTACTTC.

The chain couples TRBV20-1 to TRBJ1-1; D may be TRBD1 (5 bases). The V gene lost 3 bases and the J gene lost 8 bases, with 10 bases spanning the gap. Germline-derived CDR1 and CDR2 are DFQATT and SNEGSKA (reference sequence). CDR3 length: 11 residues. CDR3 nucleotide sequence: TGCAGTGCTAGGTGGGGCAGAGAAGCTTTCTTT. Protein: CSARWGREAFF.

The genes are TRBV2 and TRBJ2-7, with TRBD1 matching 9 bases. In germline, CDR1 is SNHLY, CDR2 FYNNEI. V trimming: 6 bases; J trimming: 2 bases; junction bases outside the gene matches: 8. The CDR3 is 15 residues long. This chain's CDR3 is CASRIEGQGPYEQYF. The CDR3 coding sequence is TGTGCCAGCAGGATCGAGGGACAGGGTCCCTACGAGCAGTACTTC.

The chain uses TRBV6-1 and TRBJ2-1; no definite D call. Germline CDR1 reads MNHNS; CDR2 reads SASEGT. The CDR3 totals 14 residues. The V and J ends lost 2 bases and 5 bases respectively, with 10 bases between them. The CDR3 nucleotides are TGTGCCAGCAGTGAATTAGAGATAAACAATGAGCAGTTCTTC. Protein sequence: CASSELEINNEQFF.

This clone has just one count. The chain uses TRBV10-3 and TRBJ2-7; 11 bases map to TRBD1. The CDR3 is 17 residues long. CDR1 and CDR2 (germline): ENHRY, SYGVKD. V was pared by 3 bases and J by 4 bases, with 11 bases of the junction left unmatched. CDR3 DNA: TGTGCCATCAGTGATGAGGGAACCGGGACAGGGGGTTACGAGCAGTACTTC. It is translated as CAISDEGTGTGGYEQYF.

V is TRBV27 and J is TRBJ1-5; no clear D gene. Germline CDR1 MNHEY, CDR2 SMNVEV (reference sequence). V was pared by 3 bases and J by 0 bases, with 6 bases between. The CDR3 totals 14 residues. CDR3 DNA: TGTGCCAGCAGTTTCAGGAATAGCAATCAGCCCCAGCATTTT. Amino acid sequence: CASSFRNSNQPQHF.

The genes are TRBV7-8 and TRBJ1-2, with D perhaps TRBD1 (5 bases). Germline-derived CDR1 and CDR2 are SGHVS and FQNEAQ. This CDR3 region has 14 residues. V was clipped by 1 base and J by 4 bases, with 10 bases between them. The CDR3 loop reads CASSLERGSYGYTF. The CDR3, as DNA: TGTGCCAGCAGCTTAGAGCGGGGGTCCTATGGCTACACCTTC. Supplemented by reference TRBV7-8 and TRBJ1-2, the full variable domain reads GAGVSQSPRYKVAKRGQDVALRCDPISGHVSLFWYQQALGQGPEFLTYFQNEAQLDKSGLPSDRFFAERPEGSVSTLKIQRTQQEDSAVYLCASSLERGSYGYTFGSGTRLTVV.

The J gene is TRBJ2-1, the V gene TRBV29-1, with 8 bases lining up with TRBD1. Germline V gene lookup returns CDR1 SQVTM and CDR2 ANQGSEA. This CDR3 comprises 15 residues. J gave up 5 bases and V 3 bases, and 9 bases lay outside the gene matches. The CDR3 sequence is CSVERTGNPNNEQFF. CDR3 bases: TGCAGCGTTGAGAGGACAGGGAACCCAAACAATGAGCAGTTCTTC.

The chain joins TRBV7-8 to TRBJ1-4; D is ambiguous. Trimming shortened V by 11 bases and J by 4 bases, and 20 bases separated the two germline ends. Germline CDR1 reads SGHVS; CDR2 reads FQNEAQ. The CDR3 consists of 15 residues. CDR3 sequence (DNA): TGTGCCGCAGGTGTTTTTGGCAGGATTAATGAAAAACTGTTTTTT. Its translation is CAAGVFGRINEKLFF.